What follows describes a single T cell receptor beta chain. As yet, its antigen is unknown. The entry originates in a study of shared clonotypes between healthy human individuals. Terminally differentiated effector memory CD45RA+ cells were excluded by CCR7 positive selection of CD45RO-negative cells. Study-level points and caveats: Only a few donors were included, so the genetic and exposure-history diversity represented was limited.

Profiling relied on immunoSEQ multiplex PCR, and the TCRdb table lists in-frame clones only, not all of them. Of about 580,000 clones in the sample, 95% to 98% are singletons; the top ten hold 0.3% to 0.35%. Sample: naive CD8+ T cells sorted from blood. This receptor was identified in a man aged 30 to 45 in good health.

The DNA of the CDR3 is TGTGCCAGCAGCTTGGGACGCACGAGAGAGCAGTTCTTC. Translated, it gives CASSLGRTREQFF. This chain links TRBV5-6 with TRBJ2-1; no clear D. Between the trimmed V and J ends, which lost 0 bases and 10 bases, there was a span of 11 bases. In germline, CDR1 is SGHDT, CDR2 YYEEEE. This CDR3 spans 13 amino acids.